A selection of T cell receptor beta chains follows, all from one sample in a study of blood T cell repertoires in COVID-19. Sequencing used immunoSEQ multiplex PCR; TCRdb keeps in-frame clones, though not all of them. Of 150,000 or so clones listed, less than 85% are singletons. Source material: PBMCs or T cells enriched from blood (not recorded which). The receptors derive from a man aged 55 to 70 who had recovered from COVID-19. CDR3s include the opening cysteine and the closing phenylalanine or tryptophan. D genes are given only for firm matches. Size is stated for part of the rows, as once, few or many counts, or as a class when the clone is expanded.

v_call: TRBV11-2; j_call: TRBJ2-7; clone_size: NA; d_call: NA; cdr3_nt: TGTGCCAGCAGCTTAGCCGAGACTAGTGCCTACGAGCAGTACTTC; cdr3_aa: CASSLAETSAYEQYF
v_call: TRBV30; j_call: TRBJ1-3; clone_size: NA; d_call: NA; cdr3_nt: TGTGCCTTACACCACGACTCTGGAAACACCATATATTTT; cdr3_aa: CALHHDSGNTIYF
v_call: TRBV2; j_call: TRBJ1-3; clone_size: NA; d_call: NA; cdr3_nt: TGTGCCAGCAGTAACTACAGGGACCCTTCTGGAAACACCATATATTTT; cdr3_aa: CASSNYRDPSGNTIYF
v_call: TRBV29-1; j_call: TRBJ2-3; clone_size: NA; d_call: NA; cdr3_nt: TGCAGCGTTGATACCCCTAGTGGCACAGATACGCAGTATTTT; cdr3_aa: CSVDTPSGTDTQYF
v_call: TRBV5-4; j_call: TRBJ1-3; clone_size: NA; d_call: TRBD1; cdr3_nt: TGTGCCAGCAGCTCTAGGGGGCTCGCTGGAAACACCATATATTTT; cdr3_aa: CASSSRGLAGNTIYF
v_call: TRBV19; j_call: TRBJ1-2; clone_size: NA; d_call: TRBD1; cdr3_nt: TGTGCCAGTAGTTCCGGGACAGGGGGGAGTTATGGCTACACCTTC; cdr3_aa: CASSSGTGGSYGYTF
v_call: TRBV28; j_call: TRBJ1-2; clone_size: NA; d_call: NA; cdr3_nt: TGTGCCAGCAGTTTCTCTCAGGGTAGCTATGGCTACACCTTC; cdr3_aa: CASSFSQGSYGYTF
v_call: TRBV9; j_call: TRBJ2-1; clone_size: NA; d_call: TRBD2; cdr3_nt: TGTGCCAGCAGCATGGGGACTAGCGCGAACCATGAGCAGTTCTTC; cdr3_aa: CASSMGTSANHEQFF
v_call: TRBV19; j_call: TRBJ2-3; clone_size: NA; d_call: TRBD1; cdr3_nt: TGTGCCAGTTCCAATCCGACAGGGGGCTTGGCAGATACGCAGTATTTT; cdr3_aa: CASSNPTGGLADTQYF
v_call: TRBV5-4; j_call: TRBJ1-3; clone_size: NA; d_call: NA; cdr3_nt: TGTGCCAGCAGCTTGGACAGGGCCACTGGAAACACCATATATTTT; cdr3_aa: CASSLDRATGNTIYF
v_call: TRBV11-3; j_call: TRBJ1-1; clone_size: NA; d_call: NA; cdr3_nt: TGTGCCAGCAGCTTAGAAGGGGCCTCTGAAGCTTTCTTT; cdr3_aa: CASSLEGASEAFF
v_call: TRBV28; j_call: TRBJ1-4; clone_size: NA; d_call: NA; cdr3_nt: TGTGCCACTTTGTATGCAACTAATGAAAAACTGTTTTTT; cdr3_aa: CATLYATNEKLFF
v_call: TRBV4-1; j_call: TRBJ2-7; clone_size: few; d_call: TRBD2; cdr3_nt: TGCGCCAGCAGCCAAGATCTAGATAGCGGGTCGTACGAGCAGTACTTC; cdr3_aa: CASSQDLDSGSYEQYF
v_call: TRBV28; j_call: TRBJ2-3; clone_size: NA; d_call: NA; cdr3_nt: TGTGCCAGCAGTCCCATGGGCGGGGTAGATACGCAGTATTTT; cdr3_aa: CASSPMGGVDTQYF
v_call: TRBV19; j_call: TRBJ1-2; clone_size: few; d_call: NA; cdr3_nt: TGTGCCAGTAGTATTAATGAGAACTATGGCTACACCTTC; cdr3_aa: CASSINENYGYTF
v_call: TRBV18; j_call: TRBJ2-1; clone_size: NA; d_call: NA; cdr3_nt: TGTGCCAGCTCACCCCTTTTTCCGGGAAGCTCCTACAATGAGCAGTTCTTC; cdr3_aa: CASSPLFPGSSYNEQFF